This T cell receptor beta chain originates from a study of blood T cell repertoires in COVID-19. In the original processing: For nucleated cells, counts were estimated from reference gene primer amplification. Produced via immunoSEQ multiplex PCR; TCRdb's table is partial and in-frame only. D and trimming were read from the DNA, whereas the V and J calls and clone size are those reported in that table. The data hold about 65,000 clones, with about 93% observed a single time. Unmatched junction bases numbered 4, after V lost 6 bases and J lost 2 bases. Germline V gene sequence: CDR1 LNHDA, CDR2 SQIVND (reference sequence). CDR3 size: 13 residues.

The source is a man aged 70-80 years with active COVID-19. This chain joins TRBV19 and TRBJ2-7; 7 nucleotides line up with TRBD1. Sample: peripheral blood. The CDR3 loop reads CASRGQQTYEQYF. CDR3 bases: TGTGCCAGTAGGGGACAGCAAACCTACGAGCAGTACTTC.